Given below is one T cell receptor (beta chain) in context. No antigen is known for it. The record has no base qualities; no much larger clone is one base away. These data originate in a study of blood T cell repertoires in COVID-19 (dated by TCRdb to the early 2020s). Looking at the study overall: Collaborator samples came from the United States, Italy and Spain and covered acute and convalescent phases of COVID-19. The prospective study material was composed of cDNA or gDNA derived from T cells, B-cell-depleted T cells, or PBMCs. Subjects who had been exposed to COVID-19, were actively infected with it, or had recovered from it provided the deeply sampled blood TCRbeta repertoires that made up the dataset. The repertoires were made available in a free public database intended to serve as a resource for research on the immune response to SARS-CoV-2. The samples were drawn from two sources: the first 160 participants of the ongoing ImmuneRACE study, and some 1,300 subjects contributed by 6 global collaborators. A de-identified subject ID, COVID-19 status, age in years and sex were almost always included in the sample metadata. Where available, HLA class I and class II types were taken from metadata supplied by the sample provider and were not determined by assay-based typing. What the work shows at the level of the full study, not this receptor alone: The quantity of clinical and demographic metadata differed by source and by participant and was supplied without curation.

TCRbeta CDR3 regions were amplified from genomic DNA by means of the immunoSEQ Assay, a bias-controlled multiplex PCR. The published analysis was carried out like this. The number of nucleated cells in each sample was estimated by amplification of reference gene primers within the assay. To quantify the absolute abundance of each unique TCRbeta CDR3 rearrangement, sequence reads were collapsed and filtered. For each sample, productive Simpson clonality was calculated as the square root of Simpson's diversity index over productive rearrangements. Here the immuneACCESS table is served through TCRdb, limited to in-frame sequences with V and J called. Missing clones are a known gap in these copies; in checked studies unresolved V genes cover under half, and the rest lacks a known reason. The DNA gave D and trimming, while V, J and clone size come from that table. Here the sample has over 250,000 clones; about nine tenths occur a single time. 1.9% of the sample belongs to the ten largest clones.

Participants in the prospective study were enrolled through a virtual design, were aged 18 to 89 years, and lived in 24 United States geographic areas. In the prospective study, participants were assigned to cohorts based on the clinical history participants reported in a screening survey and a study questionnaire. Recovered participants in ImmuneRACE Cohort 3 were defined by two consecutive negative NP/OP PCR tests, clearance by a healthcare professional, or resolution of symptoms. In the prospective study, mobile phlebotomists collected whole blood, serum and a nasopharyngeal or oropharyngeal swab from each participant. Additional blood draws and questionnaires over an approximately 2-month period could optionally be provided by prospective study participants. Before DNA extraction, prospective study blood samples were shipped either frozen or at room temperature. V trim: 3 bases; J trim: 9 bases; unmatched bases: 4. CDR1 and CDR2 are read off the germline V gene as SNHLY and FYNNEI. The CDR3 covers 13 residues, taking in both the cysteine and the phenylalanine. Only the CDR3 region is kept as DNA, spanning 39 bases read in frame from base 1.

The clonotype originates from a woman aged 55-70 years who had recovered from COVID-19. The sequenced material came from PBMCs or T cells enriched from blood (not recorded which). This chain is built from TRBV2 and TRBJ2-4; 8 middle bases align to TRBD1. The nucleotide sequence reads as follows: TGTGCCAGCAGTGATGCTGGACAGGGCATTCAGTACTTC. Translation gives CASSDAGQGIQYF.